These 16 T cell receptor beta chains share one sample of origin, sequenced in a study of T cell repertoires in cytomegalovirus infection. TCRdb re-analysed the reads in MiXCR, keeping a single row per CDR3 protein. Altogether about 900,000 distinct CDR3 sequences are present, roughly a third being singletons, with the ten largest covering over 10%. No antigen is known for these receptors. The source material was cultured CD8+ T cells from PBMCs, sampled from culture after CMV antigen stimulation. These TCRs come from a human donor in good health (CMV status not recorded). Some clones in this sample may be carry-over from other donors' samples.

On this clonotype itself: The junction departs from germline at one end; a sequencing error may be responsible. CDR3 coding DNA: TGTGTCACCAAGCCTGGAAGCTCACCCCTCCACTTT. This sequence encodes CVTKPGSSPLHF. V is TRBV24-1 and J is TRBJ1-6; D remains ambiguous. The CDR3 runs 12 residues. Germline V CDR1 and CDR2: KGHDR, SFDVKD.

The chain combines TRBV12-3 or TRBV12-4 with TRBJ1-1, with no clear D. The ends were cut back, 3 bases at V and 1 base at J, with 12 bases in the middle. The CDR3 consists of 15 residues. This CDR3 is CASSFPGNRNTEAFF. The DNA of the CDR3 is TGTGCCAGCAGTTTTCCGGGGAATCGGAACACTGAAGCTTTCTTT.

The J gene is TRBJ1-2, the V gene TRBV20-1; the D is unclear. The CDR3 has 9 amino acids. Per the germline V gene, CDR1 is DFQATT and CDR2 is SNEGSKA (reference sequence). V lost 4 bases and J lost 6, with 3 bases in between. The CDR3 loop is CSAKNGYTF. CDR3 nucleotide sequence: TGCAGTGCTAAGAATGGCTACACCTTC.

This chain connects TRBV20-1 to TRBJ2-5, with no clear D. The CDR3 spans 15 residues. The V gene lost 0 bases and the J gene lost 5 bases, with 16 bases spanning the gap. From germline, CDR1 is DFQATT and CDR2 SNEGSKA (reference sequence). CDR3 DNA sequence: TGCAGTGCTAGAGATTTACGGGCCGGATCCGAGACCCAGTACTTC. Translation gives CSARDLRAGSETQYF.

The chain joins TRBV6-2 or TRBV6-3 to TRBJ2-2; weak D call: TRBD1 (5 bases). The V gene lost 4 bases and the J gene lost 3 bases, with 15 bases spanning the gap. The CDR3 is made up of 16 amino acids. The V gene's germline CDR1 is MNHEY and CDR2 SVGEGT. The DNA for the CDR3 is TGTGCCAGCAGTTTCATAGACAGTGGTTACACCGGGGAGCTGTTTTTT. Translation: CASSFIDSGYTGELFF.

The J gene is TRBJ1-1, the V gene TRBV14, with D perhaps matching TRBD1 (5 bases). Per the germline V gene, CDR1 is SGHDN and CDR2 is FVKESK. This CDR3 spans 13 amino acids. The V end lost 6 bases, the J end lost 4 bases, and 12 bases lay between the germline ends. The CDR3 spells CASRAQGATEAFF. In DNA, the CDR3 is TGTGCCAGCAGGGCCCAGGGTGCCACTGAAGCTTTCTTT.

The chain has TRBV12-3 or TRBV12-4 and TRBJ2-3; D may be TRBD2 (6 bases). V gave up 7 bases and J gave up 5 bases, with 19 bases separating them. The CDR3 spans 15 residues. The CDR3 here is CASNPGWGDGDTQYF. The CDR3, as DNA: TGTGCCAGCAACCCTGGGTGGGGGGATGGAGATACGCAGTATTTT.

The chain recombines TRBV7-9 with TRBJ1-5, with D possibly TRBD1 on 5 matching bases. The V end was cut by 6 bases, the J end by 4 bases, with 13 bases between. Germline-derived CDR1 and CDR2 are SEHNR and FQNEAQ (reference sequence). The length of the CDR3 is 14 residues. CDR3 in DNA: TGTGCCAGCAGTCAGCCAGGGAGGAATCAGCCCCAGCATTTT. As protein: CASSQPGRNQPQHF.

The chain employs TRBV10-3 and TRBJ1-2; perhaps TRBD1 as D (5 bases). The CDR3 sequence is 14 residues long. CDR1 is ENHRY, CDR2 SYGVKD, per germline. The ends were cut back, 8 bases at V and 5 bases at J, with 18 bases in the middle. The CDR3 coding sequence is TGTGCCATCGGACCACCGGGGCTTTATTATGGCTACACCTTC. It encodes CAIGPPGLYYGYTF.

This clonotype was detected only a few times. CDR3 protein: CASSLREGNMNTEAFF. CDR3 nucleotide sequence: TGTGCCAGCAGTTTAAGAGAGGGTAACATGAACACTGAAGCTTTCTTT. The rearrangement joins TRBV27 to TRBJ1-1; D remains unclear. The CDR3 runs to 16 residues. Germline CDR1 is MNHEY and CDR2 is SMNVEV (reference sequence). V lost 2 bases and J lost 0, with 13 bases in between.

A note on this clonotype: A far more abundant clone sits one base away, making this likely a read error. Here the CDR3 DNA reads TGTGCCAGCAGCTTCGGGGCGGATGAGCAGTTCTTC. This translates into CASSFGADEQFF. The chain combines TRBV7-3 with TRBJ2-1; either TRBD1 or TRBD2 may fit D (5 bases each). CDR3 length: 12 residues. V lost 3 bases and J lost 8, with 8 bases in between. Germline V CDR1 and CDR2: SGHTA, FQGTGA.

The chain joins TRBV13 to TRBJ1-2; D is undetermined. The CDR3 runs 16 residues. Germline CDR1 reads PRHDT; CDR2 reads FYEKMQ (reference sequence). Trimming shortened V by 2 bases and J by 2 bases, and 15 bases separated the two germline ends. CDR3 loop: CASSLSARLRNYGYTF. CDR3 nucleotides: TGTGCCAGCAGCTTAAGTGCGCGACTGAGGAACTATGGCTACACCTTC.

The chain links TRBV12-3 or TRBV12-4 to TRBJ2-6; no reliable D call. V dropped 5 bases and J dropped 3 bases, with 5 bases sitting between them. The CDR3 covers 13 residues. The CDR3 is CASSGDGANVLTF. CDR3 sequence (DNA): TGTGCCAGCAGTGGCGATGGGGCCAACGTCCTGACTTTC.

J is TRBJ2-7 and V is TRBV5-8; no definite D call. The CDR3 is 14 amino acids. Germline CDR1 reads SGHTS; CDR2 reads YDEGEE. V gave up 1 base and J gave up 6 bases, with 14 bases separating them. The CDR3 spells CASSLRWNTGEQYF. The CDR3 DNA follows: TGTGCCAGCAGCTTGCGGTGGAACACGGGCGAGCAGTACTTC.

The chain recombines TRBV5-5 with TRBJ1-5, with a possible D match to TRBD1 (5 bases). Trimming removed 0 bases from V and 11 bases from J, with 12 bases in between. From germline, CDR1 is SGHKS and CDR2 YYEKEE (reference sequence). CDR3 length equals 13 residues. The chain's CDR3 is CASSLVGGSTQHF. The DNA for the CDR3 is TGTGCCAGCAGCTTGGTCGGGGGGTCGACCCAGCATTTT.

The chain joins TRBV7-9 to TRBJ1-3; D unclear. Germline-derived CDR1 and CDR2 are SEHNR and FQNEAQ (reference sequence). This CDR3 spans 17 amino acids. V lost 8 bases, J lost 3 bases, and 23 bases lay in between. Here the CDR3 reads CASDHMTRAQLGNTIYF. The CDR3 DNA sequence: TGTGCCAGCGATCATATGACAAGGGCCCAGCTTGGAAACACCATATATTTT.